A selection of T cell receptor beta chains follows, all from one sample in a study of T cell responses to AZD1222 COVID-19 vaccine. The assay was immunoSEQ multiplex PCR, and TCRdb's table has in-frame clones only and misses some. This repertoire shows about 53,000 clones, around 85% found once; its top ten account for 25% to 30%. The source material was peripheral blood, sampled on day 0 of AZD1222 vaccination. The receptors derive from an adult in good health. CDR3s include the opening cysteine and the closing phenylalanine or tryptophan. The D gene is left open where the match is weak. Clone size is given for some rows only: seen once, a few or many times, or a class if the clone is expanded.

J,D,size,V,DNA,CDR3
TRBJ2-1,NA,NA,TRBV4-3,TGCGCCAGCAGCCAAGTCCAGGGTTCCTACAATGAGCAGTTCTTC,CASSQVQGSYNEQFF
TRBJ2-1,TRBD2,NA,TRBV30,TGTGCCTGGAGCGGGAGGGGTGAGCAGTTCTTC,CAWSGRGEQFF
TRBJ2-1,NA,NA,TRBV11-2,TGTGCCAGCAGCTTAGGACCAGAGCAGTTCTTC,CASSLGPEQFF
TRBJ2-5,TRBD2,NA,TRBV6-2/TRBV6-3,TGTGCCAGCAGTACCACCCGCGGTTTAGCGGGTCACCAAGAGACCCAGTACTTC,CASSTTRGLAGHQETQYF
TRBJ1-4,NA,NA,TRBV30,TGTGCCTGGAGTGGGGCGGATGAAAAACTGTTTTTT,CAWSGADEKLFF
TRBJ2-1,TRBD1,few,TRBV19,TGTGCCAGTAGTATTGCGGGACAGGCCATCAATGAGCAGTTCTTC,CASSIAGQAINEQFF
TRBJ1-4,NA,NA,TRBV19,TGTGCCAGTAGGATCGGACCTAATGAAAAACTGTTTTTT,CASRIGPNEKLFF
TRBJ1-6,NA,NA,TRBV5-6,TGTGCCAGCAGCTTGGTCGCAGGGAATTCACTCCTCCACTTT,CASSLVAGNSLLHF
TRBJ1-5,NA,few,TRBV18,TGTGCCAGCTCCGCCGGGGGGGGACTCAATCAGCCCCAGCATTTT,CASSAGGGLNQPQHF
TRBJ1-3,NA,NA,TRBV6-5,TGTGCCAGCGGGGGCCAGCACACCATATATTTT,CASGGQHTIYF
TRBJ2-2,NA,few,TRBV19,TGTGCCAGTAGTAGCGCGCCTATACAGGGTTACATCACCGGGGAGCTGTTTTTT,CASSSAPIQGYITGELFF
TRBJ2-7,TRBD1,NA,TRBV4-3,TGCGCCAGCAGCCAAGAAACCGGACAGGTGGCCTACGAGCAGTACTTC,CASSQETGQVAYEQYF
TRBJ1-5,NA,few,TRBV12-5,TGTGCTACAAACACAGGTCCTTATAGCAATCAGCCCCAGCATTTT,CATNTGPYSNQPQHF
TRBJ1-1,NA,NA,TRBV27,TGTGCCAGCATAAACAGGGTTTGGGGTGAAGCTTTCTTT,CASINRVWGEAFF
TRBJ1-5,NA,NA,TRBV23-1,TGCGCCAGCAGTCAATCCGACAGGAGAGATAGCAATCAGCCCCAGCATTTT,CASSQSDRRDSNQPQHF
TRBJ1-6,TRBD1,NA,TRBV5-1,TGCGCCAGCAGCTTAACGGGACAGAATTCACCCCTCCACTTT,CASSLTGQNSPLHF
TRBJ2-7,NA,once,TRBV27,TGTGCCAGCAGGCCCGCTGGCGCCTACTACGAGCAGTACTTC,CASRPAGAYYEQYF
TRBJ2-3,TRBD2,NA,TRBV11-1,TGTGCCAGCAGCGCGCCCCTGGGGACTAGGACAGATACGCAGTATTTT,CASSAPLGTRTDTQYF
TRBJ2-3,TRBD1,NA,TRBV6-2/TRBV6-3,TGTGCCAGCAGTGGGGACAGCTTCACAGATACGCAGTATTTT,CASSGDSFTDTQYF
TRBJ1-5,NA,NA,TRBV27,TGTGCCAGCGGGGGCCATAATCAGCCCCAGCATTTT,CASGGHNQPQHF
TRBJ2-2,TRBD1,NA,TRBV11-2,TGTGCCAGCAGCTTCCCCCGGGACAGGGGGCGAGCAACCGGGGAGCTGTTTTTT,CASSFPRDRGRATGELFF
TRBJ2-1,TRBD2,NA,TRBV6-2/TRBV6-3,TGTGCCAGCAGTTACTGGACTAGCGGGGAAAATGAGCAGTTCTTC,CASSYWTSGENEQFF
TRBJ1-1,NA,NA,TRBV25-1,TGTGCCAGCGGGCGGACGAACACTGAAGCTTTCTTT,CASGRTNTEAFF
TRBJ2-1,NA,NA,TRBV7-8,TGTGCCAGCAGCTTTCTCTGGACTACCCGAAAAGGCTACAATGAGCAGTTCTTC,CASSFLWTTRKGYNEQFF
TRBJ1-5,NA,few,TRBV2,TGTGCCAGCAGCGACGGATATAGCAATCAGCCCCAGCATTTT,CASSDGYSNQPQHF
TRBJ1-1,NA,NA,TRBV14,TGTGCCAGCAGCCAAGACGGAAACACTGAAGCTTTCTTT,CASSQDGNTEAFF
TRBJ2-2,NA,NA,TRBV10-2,TGCGCCAGCATCTTGGCAGGGCCCACCGGGGAGCTGTTTTTT,CASILAGPTGELFF
TRBJ2-5,NA,NA,TRBV6-2/TRBV6-3,TGTGCCAGCAGTTATTTGGAGACCCAGTACTTC,CASSYLETQYF
TRBJ1-1,NA,NA,TRBV18,TGTGCCAGCTCGTGGGGTATCACTGAAGCTTTCTTT,CASSWGITEAFF
TRBJ1-1,NA,NA,TRBV30,TGTGCCTGGAAACCAAAAGGGGGAGAAAGGAACACTGAAGCTTTCTTT,CAWKPKGGERNTEAFF
TRBJ2-1,TRBD2,NA,TRBV4-1,TGCGCCAGCAGCCAAGGCCAGCGGGGGTGGGATGAGCAGTTCTTC,CASSQGQRGWDEQFF
TRBJ2-4,NA,NA,TRBV11-3,TGTGCCAGCAGCAAAGGACTGAAAAACATTCAGTACTTC,CASSKGLKNIQYF
TRBJ2-5,NA,NA,TRBV15,TGTGCCACCACCGCACGCGCCGAAGAGACCCAGTACTTC,CATTARAEETQYF
TRBJ1-5,NA,NA,TRBV19,TGTGCCAGTAGTCAGGGGTACAATCAGCCCCAGCATTTT,CASSQGYNQPQHF
TRBJ1-6,NA,NA,TRBV5-1,TGCGCCAGCAGCTTGGGGGGGGACGGACCCCAGCGTTCACCCCTCCACTTT,CASSLGGDGPQRSPLHF
TRBJ2-2,NA,NA,TRBV7-8,TGTGCCAGCAGCCGTCTTAGTACCGGGGAGCTGTTTTTT,CASSRLSTGELFF
TRBJ1-4,NA,NA,TRBV6-5,TGTGCCAGCAGTAGACGCGGGGGTGGTGAAAAACTGTTTTTT,CASSRRGGGEKLFF
TRBJ1-2,TRBD1,NA,TRBV7-9,TGTGCCAGCAGCCCTCGGACAGGGGCCAACTATGGCTACACCTTC,CASSPRTGANYGYTF
TRBJ1-1,NA,NA,TRBV6-5,TGTGCCAGCACCCCGAGGGAGGGGGGGTACACTGAAGCTTTCTTT,CASTPREGGYTEAFF
TRBJ1-1,NA,once,TRBV7-2,TGTGCCAGCAGCGGAACCTACAGGAACACTGAAGCTTTCTTT,CASSGTYRNTEAFF
TRBJ1-2,NA,NA,TRBV7-9,TGTGCCAGCGGCCTAAGCTTAAACTATGGCTACACCTTC,CASGLSLNYGYTF
TRBJ1-2,NA,once,TRBV25-1,TGTGCCAGCAGAGGGACGGCGTTTTACTATGGCTACACCTTC,CASRGTAFYYGYTF
TRBJ2-3,NA,NA,TRBV5-8,TGTGCCAGCAGCTCCCAGGGTACCCGCACAGATACGCAGTATTTT,CASSSQGTRTDTQYF
TRBJ2-5,TRBD2,NA,TRBV11-2,TGTGCCAGCAGCGAACGACTAGCGGGAGTTCGGGAGACCCAGTACTTC,CASSERLAGVRETQYF
TRBJ2-5,NA,NA,TRBV18,TGTGCCAGCTCACCCGGGGGCCAAGAGACCCAGTACTTC,CASSPGGQETQYF
TRBJ2-7,NA,NA,TRBV7-6,TGTGCCAGCAAAGCACACACCGGGTCGCAATACGAGCAGTACTTC,CASKAHTGSQYEQYF
TRBJ2-3,TRBD2,NA,TRBV7-9,TGTGCCAGCAGCCCGACGACTAGCGGGTGGGATACGCAGTATTTT,CASSPTTSGWDTQYF
TRBJ1-4,NA,NA,TRBV11-2,TGTGCCAGCAGCTTGATGCCAGTGTCAACTAATGAAAAACTGTTTTTT,CASSLMPVSTNEKLFF
TRBJ2-7,NA,NA,TRBV21-1,TGTGCCAGCAGCATAAAGACTAGCGGGAGTTACGAGCAGTACTTC,CASSIKTSGSYEQYF
TRBJ1-1,NA,NA,TRBV2,TGTGCCAGCAGTGATCTTGGGTACACTGAAGCTTTCTTT,CASSDLGYTEAFF
TRBJ1-4,NA,NA,TRBV5-1,TGCGCCAGCAGCTTGGCCACGGCAGGCCCTAATGAAAAACTGTTTTTT,CASSLATAGPNEKLFF
TRBJ2-5,NA,NA,TRBV7-7,TGTGCCAGCAGCGGAGCAGGGTCAGAGACCCAGTACTTC,CASSGAGSETQYF
TRBJ2-1,TRBD2,NA,TRBV4-1,TGCGCCAGCAGCCGAGCAGCGGGAGTTACCAATGAGCAGTTCTTC,CASSRAAGVTNEQFF
TRBJ1-1,NA,NA,TRBV6-5,TGTGCCAGCAGTAGAGATTTGAGCACTGAAGCTTTCTTT,CASSRDLSTEAFF
TRBJ1-1,TRBD1,NA,TRBV7-9,TGTGCCAGCAGCGCGGACAGGGGGCGCGGTCCTGAAGCTTTCTTT,CASSADRGRGPEAFF
TRBJ2-5,NA,NA,TRBV5-6,TGTGCCAGCAGGCGGGACTTTCGAAAAGAGACCCAGTACTTC,CASRRDFRKETQYF